The source of this TCR beta chain is a study of T-cell memory formation after mild COVID-19. On the study more broadly: Clusters of TCRs were largely donor specific.

One entry per CDR3 protein, called by TCRdb with MiXCR from the 5' RACE reads. The sample consists of about 300,000 distinct CDR3 sequences, just under 20% of them appearing once. This clonotype turned up a few times. With 8 bases removed from V and 8 bases from J, the gap between germline ends came to 21 bases. The CDR3 runs to 14 residues. Sequenced: PBMCs or a T cell subset sorted from them (not recorded which). V and J are TRBV12-3 or TRBV12-4 and TRBJ1-2; D perhaps matches TRBD1 (5 bases). This clonotype originated in a man between 18 and 29 years old who had mild COVID-19 (a few samples of this study predate the infection). Cell type and time point are not known. As DNA, the CDR3 is TGTGCCAGCGCGATGGCTGGGGCCCTCGTCGGCTACACCTTC. Translation: CASAMAGALVGYTF.